The entry below gives a single TCR beta chain sequence along with its context. The antigen is unknown. TCRdb keeps only in-frame clones here, not all; method: immunoSEQ multiplex PCR. This sample has about 60,000 clones, with about 87% found just once. This sample's time point: week 23, last vaccination. Alongside topical imiquimod, each dose of vaccine comprised 300 ug of mutant IDH1 20-mer peptide. This entry is derived from a study of a mutant IDH1 vaccine in newly diagnosed glioma. CDR3 length: 14 amino acids. Trimming cost V 5 bases and J 2 bases, with 13 bases left between them. CDR1 is MNHEY and CDR2 is SVGAGI in the germline V gene.

The sequencing used PBMCs, collected from a glioma patient whose treatment included an IDH1 peptide vaccine. The receptor was derived from a man aged 35 to 55 with glioma. V usage is TRBV6-5 and J usage is TRBJ2-7; perhaps TRBD2 as D (7 bases). The CDR3 DNA follows: TGTGCCAGCAGTACCCCCGGGGGGCCCTACGAGCAGTACTTC. It specifies CASSTPGGPYEQYF.